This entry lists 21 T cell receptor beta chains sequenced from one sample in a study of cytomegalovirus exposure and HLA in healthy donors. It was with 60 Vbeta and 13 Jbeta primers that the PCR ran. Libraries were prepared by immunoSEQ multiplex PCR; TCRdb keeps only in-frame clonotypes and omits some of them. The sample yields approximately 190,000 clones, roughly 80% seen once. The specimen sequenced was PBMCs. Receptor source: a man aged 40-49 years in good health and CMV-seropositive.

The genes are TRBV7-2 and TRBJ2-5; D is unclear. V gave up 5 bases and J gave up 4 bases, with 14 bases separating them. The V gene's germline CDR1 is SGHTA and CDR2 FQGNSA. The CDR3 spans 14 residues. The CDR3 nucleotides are TGTGCCAGCAGCCGCAGGCCCCCCCCAGAGACCCAGTACTTC. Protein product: CASSRRPPPETQYF.

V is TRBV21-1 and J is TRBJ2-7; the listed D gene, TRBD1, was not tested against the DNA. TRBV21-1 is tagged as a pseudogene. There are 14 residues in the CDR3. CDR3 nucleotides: TGTGCCAGCAGCAATAGGGGGCTTCTCTACGAGCAGTACTTC. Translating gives CASSNRGLLYEQYF.

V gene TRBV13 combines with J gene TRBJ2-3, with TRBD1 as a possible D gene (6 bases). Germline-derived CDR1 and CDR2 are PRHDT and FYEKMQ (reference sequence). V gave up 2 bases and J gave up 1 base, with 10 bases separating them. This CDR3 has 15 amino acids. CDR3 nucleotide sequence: TGTGCCAGCAGCTTAATTAGGACAGGCACAGATACGCAGTATTTT. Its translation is CASSLIRTGTDTQYF.

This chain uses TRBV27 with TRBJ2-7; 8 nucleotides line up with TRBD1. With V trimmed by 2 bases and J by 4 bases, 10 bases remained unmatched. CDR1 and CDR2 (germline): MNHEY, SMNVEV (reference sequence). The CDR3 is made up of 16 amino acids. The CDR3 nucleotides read TGTGCCAGCAGTTTAGGGCACGGACAGGGATTATACGAGCAGTACTTC. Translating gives CASSLGHGQGLYEQYF.

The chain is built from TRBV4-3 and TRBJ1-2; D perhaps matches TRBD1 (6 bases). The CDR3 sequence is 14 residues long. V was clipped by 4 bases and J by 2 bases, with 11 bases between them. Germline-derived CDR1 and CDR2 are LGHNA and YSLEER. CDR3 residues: CASSRAGQNYGYTF. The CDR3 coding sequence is TGCGCCAGCAGCCGAGCTGGACAGAACTATGGCTACACCTTC.

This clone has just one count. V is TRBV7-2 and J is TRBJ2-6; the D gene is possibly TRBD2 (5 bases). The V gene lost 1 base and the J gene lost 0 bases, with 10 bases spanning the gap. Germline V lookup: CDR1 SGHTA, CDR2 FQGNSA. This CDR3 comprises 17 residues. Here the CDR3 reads CASSLEAGLSGANVLTF. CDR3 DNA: TGTGCCAGCAGCTTAGAGGCAGGACTCTCTGGGGCCAACGTCCTGACTTTC.

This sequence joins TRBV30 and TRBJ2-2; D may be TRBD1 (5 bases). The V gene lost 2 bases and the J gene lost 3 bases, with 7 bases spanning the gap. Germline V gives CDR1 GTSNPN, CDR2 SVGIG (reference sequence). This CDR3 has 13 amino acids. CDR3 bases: TGTGCCTGGAGTTTAGGGGACACCGGGGAGCTGTTTTTT. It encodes CAWSLGDTGELFF.

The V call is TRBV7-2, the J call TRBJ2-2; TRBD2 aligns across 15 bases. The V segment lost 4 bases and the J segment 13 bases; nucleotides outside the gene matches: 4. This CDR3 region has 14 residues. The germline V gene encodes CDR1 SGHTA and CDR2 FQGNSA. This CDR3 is CASSSGLAGGRLFF. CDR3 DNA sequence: TGTGCCAGCAGCTCCGGACTAGCGGGGGGGCGGCTGTTTTTT.

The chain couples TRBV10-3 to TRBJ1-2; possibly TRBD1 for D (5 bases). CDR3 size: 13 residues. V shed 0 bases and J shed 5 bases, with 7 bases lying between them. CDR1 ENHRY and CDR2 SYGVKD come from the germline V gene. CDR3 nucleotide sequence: TGTGCCATCAGTGAGTCAACAGGATATGGCTACACCTTC. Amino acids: CAISESTGYGYTF.

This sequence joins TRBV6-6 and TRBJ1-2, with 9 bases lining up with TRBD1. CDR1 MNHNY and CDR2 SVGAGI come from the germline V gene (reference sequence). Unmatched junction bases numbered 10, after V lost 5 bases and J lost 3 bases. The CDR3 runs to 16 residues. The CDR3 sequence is CASSTRDRDVYYGYTF. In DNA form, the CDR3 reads TGTGCCAGCAGTACCCGGGACAGGGATGTGTACTATGGCTACACCTTC.

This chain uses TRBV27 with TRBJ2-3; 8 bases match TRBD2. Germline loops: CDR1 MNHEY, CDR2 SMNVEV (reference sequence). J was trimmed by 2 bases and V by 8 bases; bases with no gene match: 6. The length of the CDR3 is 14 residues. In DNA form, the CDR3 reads TGTGCCAGCCACTTAGCGGGAAACACAGATACGCAGTATTTT. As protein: CASHLAGNTDTQYF.

The CDR3 reads CASSFRGGGYTF. CDR3 coding DNA: TGTGCCAGCAGCTTCAGGGGTGGCGGCTACACCTTC. The chain is built from TRBV7-8 and TRBJ1-2; D may be TRBD1 (6 bases). Germline V gene sequence: CDR1 SGHVS, CDR2 FQNEAQ. This CDR3 comprises 12 residues. V lost 3 bases, J lost 8 bases, and 10 bases lay in between.

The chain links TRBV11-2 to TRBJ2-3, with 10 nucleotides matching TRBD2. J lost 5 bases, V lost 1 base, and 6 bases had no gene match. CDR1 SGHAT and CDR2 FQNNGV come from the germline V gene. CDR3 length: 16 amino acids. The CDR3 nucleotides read TGTGCCAGCAGCTTAGGAAGCGGGGGGGCCATAGATACGCAGTATTTT. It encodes CASSLGSGGAIDTQYF. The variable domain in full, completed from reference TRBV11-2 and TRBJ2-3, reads EAGVAQSPRYKIIEKRQSVAFWCNPISGHATLYWYQQILGQGPKLLIQFQNNGVVDDSQLPKDRFSAERLKGVDSTLKIQPAKLEDSAVYLCASSLGSGGAIDTQYFGPGTRLTVL.

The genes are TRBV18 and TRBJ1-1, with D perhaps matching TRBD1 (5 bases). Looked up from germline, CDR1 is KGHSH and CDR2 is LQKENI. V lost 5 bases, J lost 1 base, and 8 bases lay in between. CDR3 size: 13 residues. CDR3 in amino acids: CASSTGQNTEAFF. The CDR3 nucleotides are TGTGCCAGCTCAACCGGACAGAACACTGAAGCTTTCTTT.

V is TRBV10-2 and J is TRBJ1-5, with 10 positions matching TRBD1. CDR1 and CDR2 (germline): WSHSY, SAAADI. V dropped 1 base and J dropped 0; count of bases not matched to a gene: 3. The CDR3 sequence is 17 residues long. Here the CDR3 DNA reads TGCGCCAGCAGTGAGTTCGGACAGGGGGTTAGCAATCAGCCCCAGCATTTT. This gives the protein CASSEFGQGVSNQPQHF.

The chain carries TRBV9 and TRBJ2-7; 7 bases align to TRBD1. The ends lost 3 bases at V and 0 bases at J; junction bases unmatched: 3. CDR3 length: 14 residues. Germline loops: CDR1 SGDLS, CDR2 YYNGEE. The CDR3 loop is CASSATGDSYEQYF. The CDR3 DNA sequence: TGTGCCAGCAGCGCCACAGGGGACTCCTACGAGCAGTACTTC.

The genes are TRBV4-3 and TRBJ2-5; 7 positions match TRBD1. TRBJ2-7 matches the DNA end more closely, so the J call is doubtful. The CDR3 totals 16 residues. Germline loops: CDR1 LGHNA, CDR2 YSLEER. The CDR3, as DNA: TGCGCCAGCAGCCAAACCGACAGGGTTTCGTGGGACGAGCAGTACTTC. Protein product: CASSQTDRVSWDEQYF.

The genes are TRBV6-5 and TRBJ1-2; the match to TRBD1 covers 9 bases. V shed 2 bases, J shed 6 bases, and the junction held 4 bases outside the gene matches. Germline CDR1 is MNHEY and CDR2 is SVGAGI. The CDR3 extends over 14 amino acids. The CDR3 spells CASSYGTGSNGYTF. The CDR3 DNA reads TGTGCCAGCAGTTACGGGACAGGGTCAAATGGCTACACCTTC.

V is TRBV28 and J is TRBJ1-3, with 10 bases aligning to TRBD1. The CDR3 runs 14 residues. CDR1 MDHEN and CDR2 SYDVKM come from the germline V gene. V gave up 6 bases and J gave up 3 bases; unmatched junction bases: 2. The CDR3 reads CASRGQGNGNTIYF. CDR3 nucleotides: TGTGCCAGCAGGGGACAGGGGAATGGAAACACCATATATTTT.

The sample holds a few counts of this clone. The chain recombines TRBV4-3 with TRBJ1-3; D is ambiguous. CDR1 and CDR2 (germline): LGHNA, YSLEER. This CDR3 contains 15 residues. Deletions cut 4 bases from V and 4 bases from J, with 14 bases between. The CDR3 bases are TGCGCCAGCAGCCCTCGCCGGGTTTCCGGAAACACCATATATTTT. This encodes CASSPRRVSGNTIYF.

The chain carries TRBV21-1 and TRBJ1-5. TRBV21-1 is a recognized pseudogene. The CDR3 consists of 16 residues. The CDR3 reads CASSARRGGLDQPQHF. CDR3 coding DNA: TGTGCCAGCAGCGCCCGGCGGGGGGGACTCGATCAGCCCCAGCATTTT.